This TCR beta chain was profiled in a study of PD-1 and CTLA-4 blockade in melanoma. Here immunoSEQ multiplex PCR was the method, and the copy in TCRdb shows in-frame clones only, minus some. The data contain around 21,000 clones, approximately 90% of them seen just once; the ten biggest clones take up 7.8%. The V and J ends lost 2 bases and 0 bases respectively, with 11 bases between them. Germline V gene lookup returns CDR1 GTSNPN and CDR2 SVGIG (reference sequence). The CDR3 sequence is 15 residues long. The chain uses TRBV30 and TRBJ2-1, with D tentatively TRBD2 (6 bases). Sequenced material: CD8+ T cells from peripheral blood, taken before anti-PD-1 treatment. This clonotype originated in a human donor with melanoma. CDR3 loop: CAWSRDSSSYNEQFF. CDR3 in DNA: TGTGCCTGGAGTCGGGACTCTAGCTCCTACAATGAGCAGTTCTTC.